Presented here are 14 T cell receptor beta chains from one specimen sequenced in a study of T cells in Graves' hyperthyroidism and ophthalmopathy. It was RNA transcripts that yielded the amplified TCR beta CDR3 regions. Initially, a first-round RT-PCR of the TCR CDR3 employed the HTBI primer set. Using its own MiXCR run on the multiplex PCR reads, TCRdb lists one record per CDR3 protein. The repertoire holds about half a million distinct CDR3 sequences, with nearly 20% as singletons. The sequenced sample was blood. The receptor source for this set is a middle-aged man with Graves' ophthalmopathy.

V and J are TRBV18 and TRBJ1-2, with D possibly TRBD1 on 5 matching bases. CDR1 and CDR2 (germline): KGHSH, LQKENI. With 3 bases removed from V and 6 bases from J, the gap between germline ends came to 17 bases. The length of the CDR3 is 15 residues. DNA for the CDR3: TGTGCCAGCTCACCGGGGGGAGGACCCGCGCATGGCTACACCTTC. Translated, it gives CASSPGGGPAHGYTF.

In its sample, this clonotype was seen many times. The V and J genes are TRBV30 and TRBJ1-1, with no clear D. V lost 2 bases, J lost 1 base, and 8 bases lay in between. This CDR3 has 13 amino acids. Germline V gives CDR1 GTSNPN, CDR2 SVGIG (reference sequence). The chain's CDR3 is CAWSRLQNTEAFF. CDR3 nucleotide sequence: TGTGCCTGGAGTAGGTTGCAGAACACTGAAGCTTTCTTT.

This clonotype was found once. The chain carries TRBV10-3 and TRBJ1-2, with a possible D match to TRBD1 (5 bases). The CDR3 spans 14 residues. Trimming pared 7 bases from V and 1 base from J, leaving 13 bases between. CDR1 is ENHRY and CDR2 is SYGVKD in the germline V gene. The DNA for the CDR3 is TGTGCCATCACTCGGGACCGTGGTAACTATGGCTACACCTTC. Protein: CAITRDRGNYGYTF.

In this sample, this clonotype turned up many times. This chain uses TRBV12-3 or TRBV12-4 with TRBJ1-2, with TRBD1 matching over 8 bases. The CDR3 loop spans 15 amino acids. The trim removed 5 bases at V and 0 bases at J, leaving 5 bases unmatched. CDR3 sequence: CASSIDRGANYGYTF. CDR3 nucleotide sequence: TGTGCCAGCAGTATTGACAGGGGCGCTAACTATGGCTACACCTTC.

The chain joins TRBV10-3 to TRBJ2-5; TRBD2 agrees at 8 bases. The CDR3 consists of 15 residues. The germline V gene encodes CDR1 ENHRY and CDR2 SYGVKD. Trimming took 4 bases from V and 4 from J; bases not matched to a gene: 8. Written as DNA, the CDR3 is TGTGCCATCAGTGGCCCCCCGGGGGGGGGAGAGACCCAGTACTTC. It encodes CAISGPPGGGETQYF.

This chain uses TRBV28 with TRBJ2-2; D ambiguous. The CDR3 consists of 14 residues. The germline V and J ends were trimmed by 8 bases and 1 base, with 11 bases remaining between them. Germline V gene data show CDR1 as MDHEN and CDR2 as SYDVKM. For the CDR3, the DNA is TGTGCCAGCGGGTATCACAGGAACACCGGGGAGCTGTTTTTT. Translated: CASGYHRNTGELFF.

Many counts were recorded for this clonotype. The V gene is TRBV18, the J gene TRBJ1-1; a possible D gene is TRBD1 (5 bases). This CDR3 contains 14 residues. Germline V gene sequence: CDR1 KGHSH, CDR2 LQKENI. The ends were cut back, 2 bases at V and 4 bases at J, with 11 bases in the middle. The CDR3 reads CASSPGQGTTEAFF. CDR3 DNA: TGTGCCAGCTCACCAGGGCAGGGTACCACTGAAGCTTTCTTT.

The rearrangement links TRBV11-2 to TRBJ2-5; 12 bases map to TRBD2. J gave up 3 bases and V 6 bases, and 11 bases lay outside the gene matches. Germline V gene sequence: CDR1 SGHAT, CDR2 FQNNGV. This CDR3 comprises 17 residues. CDR3 region: CASSDILGLAGKETQYF. The CDR3 region has the DNA TGTGCCAGCAGTGATATCTTAGGACTAGCGGGAAAAGAGACCCAGTACTTC.

The chain has TRBV20-1 and TRBJ1-1; D is possibly TRBD1 (5 bases). Germline values: CDR1 DFQATT, CDR2 SNEGSKA (reference sequence). Trimming took off 4 bases at V and 7 bases at J, with 22 bases between the two ends. This CDR3 contains 15 residues. DNA for the CDR3: TGCAGTGCTACCCCCCGGGACCACCCTACTTTTGAAGCTTTCTTT. Amino acid sequence: CSATPRDHPTFEAFF.

The chain joins TRBV6-1 to TRBJ2-4, with D possibly being TRBD2 (5 bases). This CDR3 spans 16 amino acids. The V end lost 7 bases, the J end lost 0 bases, and 16 bases lay between the germline ends. Germline loops: CDR1 MNHNS, CDR2 SASEGT. CDR3 protein: CASIHSGSLAKNIQYF. CDR3 nucleotide sequence: TGTGCCAGCATACATAGTGGGAGCTTAGCCAAAAACATTCAGTACTTC.

The rearrangement links TRBV6-1 to TRBJ2-7; 8 nucleotides match TRBD1. CDR1 and CDR2 from the germline V gene are MNHNS and SASEGT. CDR3 length: 16 residues. The ends lost 6 bases at V and 3 bases at J; junction bases unmatched: 13. CDR3 in amino acids: CASRFLRQGPRYEQYF. CDR3 bases: TGTGCCAGCAGATTCCTACGACAGGGGCCACGCTACGAGCAGTACTTC.

This clonotype has more than one count but fewer than ten. The chain couples TRBV11-3 to TRBJ2-4, with unresolved D. Germline values: CDR1 SGHNT, CDR2 YENEEA. V was shortened by 2 bases and J by 8 bases, with 10 bases between the two germline ends. This CDR3 region has 13 residues. CDR3 loop: CASSLSHQDIQYF. In DNA form, the CDR3 reads TGTGCCAGCAGCTTAAGCCACCAGGACATTCAGTACTTC.

This clonotype was picked up a small number of times. J is TRBJ2-7 and V is TRBV20-1; D might be TRBD2 (5 bases). The CDR3 runs 12 residues. Germline assignment: CDR1 DFQATT and CDR2 SNEGSKA (reference sequence). Trimming removed 5 bases from V and 8 bases from J, with 16 bases in between. CDR3 sequence: CSAARGRGQQYF. The CDR3 nucleotides read TGCAGTGCTGCTCGGGGTAGAGGGCAGCAGTACTTC.

V gene TRBV19 combines with J gene TRBJ2-1; perhaps TRBD2 as D (6 bases). The CDR3 is 17 amino acids. Germline lookup yields CDR1 LNHDA and CDR2 SQIVND (reference sequence). V was shortened by 3 bases and J by 7 bases, with 22 bases between the two germline ends. The CDR3 DNA sequence: TGTGCCAGTAGTATTGGGGGGAGCCACCCCATCCTTAATGAGCAGTTCTTC. It encodes CASSIGGSHPILNEQFF.